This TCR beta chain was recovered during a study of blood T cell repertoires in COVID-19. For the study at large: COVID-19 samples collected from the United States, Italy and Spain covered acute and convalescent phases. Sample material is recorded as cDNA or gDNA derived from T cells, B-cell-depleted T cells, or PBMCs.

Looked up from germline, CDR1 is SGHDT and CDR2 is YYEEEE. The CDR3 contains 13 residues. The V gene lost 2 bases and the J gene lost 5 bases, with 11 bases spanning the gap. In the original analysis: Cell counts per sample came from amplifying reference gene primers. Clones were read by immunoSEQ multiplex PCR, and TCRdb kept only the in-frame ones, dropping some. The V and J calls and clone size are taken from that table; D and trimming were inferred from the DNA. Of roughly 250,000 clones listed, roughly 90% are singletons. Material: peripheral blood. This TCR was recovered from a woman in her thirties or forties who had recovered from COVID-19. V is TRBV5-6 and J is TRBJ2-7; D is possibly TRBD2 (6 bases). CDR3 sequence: CASSFGTDDEQYF. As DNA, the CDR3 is TGTGCCAGCAGCTTTGGGACTGACGACGAGCAGTACTTC.